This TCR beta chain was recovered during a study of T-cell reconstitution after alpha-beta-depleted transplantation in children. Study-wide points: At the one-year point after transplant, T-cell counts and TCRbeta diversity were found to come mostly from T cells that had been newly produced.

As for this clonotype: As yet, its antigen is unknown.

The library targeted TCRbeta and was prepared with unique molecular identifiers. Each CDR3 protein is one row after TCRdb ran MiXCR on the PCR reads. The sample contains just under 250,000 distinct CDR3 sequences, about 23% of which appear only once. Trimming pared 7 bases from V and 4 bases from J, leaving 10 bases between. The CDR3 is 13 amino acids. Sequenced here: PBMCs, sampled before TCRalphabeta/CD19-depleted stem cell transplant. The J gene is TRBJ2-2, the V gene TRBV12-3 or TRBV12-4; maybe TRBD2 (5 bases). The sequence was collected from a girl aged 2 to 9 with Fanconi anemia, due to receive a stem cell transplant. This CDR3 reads CASNQLGTGELFF. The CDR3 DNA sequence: TGTGCCAGCAACCAACTAGGCACCGGGGAGCTGTTTTTT.